These T cell receptor beta chains were read from a single sample in a study of shared clonotypes between healthy human individuals. TCRdb's table, derived via immunoSEQ multiplex PCR, lists solely in-frame clones and lacks some. The sample carries tens of thousands of clones, roughly three fifths recorded once. Sequencing used memory CD8+ T cells sorted from blood. Receptors were obtained from a man younger than 45 in good health. CDR3s include the opening cysteine and the closing phenylalanine or tryptophan. A D gene is named only where the DNA matches it firmly. Some rows have no size entry. The others give once, few or many, or a class for an expanded clone.

CDR3aa	abundance	d_gene	v_gene
CASSDGSQGSYNEQFF	few	NA	TRBV6-4
CASSFSGEAYEQYF	NA	NA	TRBV13
CASSIGTSSYNEQFF	NA	NA	TRBV7-2
CASSDRLAGDYNEQFF	medium-sized	TRBD2	TRBV14
CASSPKGGQIYEQYF	NA	NA	TRBV7-4
CASSPSFEAFF	NA	NA	TRBV28
CASSQERTNEQFF	few	NA	TRBV4-3
CASSGLAGEHAEQYF	NA	TRBD2	TRBV9
CASSVWSVNNEQFF	NA	NA	TRBV2
CASSEIGFPSSYEQYF	NA	NA	TRBV6-1
CASSFGLGTLNQPQHF	few	NA	TRBV28
CASSLGAGRNTEAFF	NA	NA	TRBV7-2
CSVDGTGQLAGQETQYF	NA	TRBD1	TRBV29-1
CASSPEGYYEQYF	NA	NA	TRBV18
CSVEDPDRPDYGYTF	NA	NA	TRBV29-1
CASSPSSRASGFLSTDTQYF	NA	TRBD2	TRBV18
CASSLARTSGRSGEQFF	few	TRBD2	TRBV11-2
CASSLVSGSADTQYF	NA	TRBD2	TRBV11-2
CSASPLETQYF	NA	NA	TRBV20-1
CASSQEAGSGANVLTF	many	NA	TRBV4-3
CASSESGGRVAFF	NA	NA	TRBV10-2
CASSPLNSYNEQFF	few	NA	TRBV19
CASSYKTTQYF	few	NA	TRBV27
CAITTTESSYEQYF	few	NA	TRBV10-3
CASRQLNTEAFF	many	NA	TRBV6-5
CASSPGLADEQYF	NA	TRBD2	TRBV27
CASSSDKYNEQFF	NA	NA	TRBV9
CASRGQGASNYGYTF	NA	TRBD1	TRBV28
CASLREREGGSYEQYF	NA	TRBD2	TRBV2
CASSLLGDEQFF	few	NA	TRBV27
CSALLTGLF	many	TRBD1	TRBV20-1
CASRGGNTIYF	few	NA	TRBV6-5
CSVARDYEQYF	NA	NA	TRBV20-1
CASSPQFSSRNYGYTF	NA	NA	TRBV7-9
CATSREQALLSYNEQFF	NA	NA	TRBV15
CASPIPPRENCNEQFF	NA	NA	TRBV11-3
CASSDQGRPNEKLFF	NA	NA	TRBV6-1
CASSLSFRPGNTEAFF	few	NA	TRBV27
CASSQDRGQPEAFF	once	TRBD1	TRBV4-3
CASTGTSSYNEQFF	once	TRBD2	TRBV6-5
CASTLGGSSYNEQFF	NA	NA	TRBV5-3
CASSITGETQYF	NA	NA	TRBV19
CASSMGSLSRSESSYNEQFF	once	NA	TRBV19
CASSEWAEPATGELFF	NA	NA	TRBV25-1
CASSSQANTEAFF	NA	NA	TRBV7-9
CASSFSDTEAFF	few	NA	TRBV5-6
CASSLTSGRSSYEQYF	NA	TRBD2	TRBV28
CASIRTETYEQYF	NA	NA	TRBV6-1
CAISETKREASYEQYF	NA	TRBD2	TRBV10-3
CASSPPGGGGSYNEQFF	NA	NA	TRBV25-1
CASTSQTGVDGYTF	NA	TRBD1	TRBV27
CASSGASGSRYEQYF	NA	TRBD2	TRBV28
CASSKRTGSVELFF	NA	NA	TRBV11-2
CASREDSRRNQPQHF	once	NA	TRBV28
CASWLAGETQYF	once	NA	TRBV6-1
CASSSVSLGQGSNEQFF	NA	TRBD1	TRBV28
CASRGLPTETQYF	NA	NA	TRBV6-1